A single sample is the source of the 17 T cell receptor beta chains below, sequenced in a study of T cells in Graves' hyperthyroidism and ophthalmopathy. Amplification targeted TCR beta CDR3 regions from RNA transcripts. The HTBI primer set served for first-round RT-PCR of the TCR CDR3. One entry per CDR3 protein, called by TCRdb with MiXCR from the multiplex PCR reads. The sample has 550,000 to 800,000 distinct CDR3 sequences; 16% are singletons. Material for sequencing was blood. The receptors were sampled from a young man with Graves' hyperthyroidism.

This clonotype was seen more than once but under ten times. Lacking the conserved final phenylalanine or tryptophan, this CDR3 likely reflects a read error. V usage is TRBV6-2 or TRBV6-3 and J usage is TRBJ1-1; D gene ambiguous. V dropped 0 bases and J dropped 1 base, with 9 bases sitting between them. CDR3 length: 15 amino acids. The V gene's germline CDR1 is MNHEY and CDR2 SVGEGT. CDR3 bases: TGTGCCAGCAGTTACTCGGCTCGGAGGAACACTGAAGCTTTCCTT. The encoded protein is CASSYSARRNTEAFL.

The rearrangement links TRBV3-1 to TRBJ2-1; 12 nucleotides agree with TRBD2. V shed 1 base, J shed 9 bases, and the junction held 7 bases outside the gene matches. Germline V gives CDR1 LGHDT, CDR2 YNNKEL (reference sequence). The CDR3 length is 16 residues. CDR3 sequence (DNA): TGTGCCAGCAGCCAAGTACTAGCGGGAGGCTATGGTGAGCAGTTCTTC. Residues: CASSQVLAGGYGEQFF.

In its sample, this clonotype was seen many times. V and J are TRBV6-1 and TRBJ2-7, with D perhaps being TRBD1 or TRBD2 (6 bases each). This CDR3 comprises 15 residues. Germline V gene data show CDR1 as MNHNS and CDR2 as SASEGT. V was shortened by 0 bases and J by 0 bases, with 9 bases between the two germline ends. The CDR3 nucleotides read TGTGCCAGCAGTGAAGCCTGGGGGGCCTCCTACGAGCAGTACTTC. Amino acids: CASSEAWGASYEQYF.

CDR3 bases: TGCGCCAGCAGCTTGGCGGGAATAGGAAACACCATATATTTT. Amino acid sequence: CASSLAGIGNTIYF. This chain links TRBV5-1 with TRBJ1-3; D is undetermined. This CDR3 is 14 amino acids long. The V end lost 0 bases, the J end lost 4 bases, and 8 bases lay between the germline ends. Per the germline V gene, CDR1 is SGHRS and CDR2 is YFSETQ.

Concerning this clonotype: A much larger clone is a single base away; this may be a read error. The chain combines TRBV20-1 with TRBJ2-3; D is unclear. The CDR3 contains 14 residues. Germline V CDR1 and CDR2: DFQATT, SNEGSKA (reference sequence). The V and J ends lost 6 bases and 5 bases respectively, with 18 bases between them. DNA of the CDR3: TGCAGTGCCAAAGCGAACAGTTACAAAGATACGCAGTATTTT. Translated, it gives CSAKANSYKDTQYF.

The chain links TRBV28 to TRBJ1-6; D gene unclear. Between the trimmed V and J ends, which lost 3 bases and 10 bases, there was a span of 13 bases. Germline loops: CDR1 MDHEN, CDR2 SYDVKM. The length of the CDR3 is 14 residues. The CDR3 here is CASSFRDSGSPLHF. CDR3 sequence (DNA): TGTGCCAGCAGTTTTAGGGATTCGGGCTCACCCCTCCACTTT.

This clonotype has only a few counts. The chain uses TRBV19 and TRBJ2-7, with a tentative D call TRBD1 (5 bases). Looked up from germline, CDR1 is LNHDA and CDR2 is SQIVND (reference sequence). There are 14 residues in the CDR3. V lost 2 bases and J 6 bases, leaving 14 bases between the germline ends. CDR3 residues: CASSITQGTLEQYF. The CDR3, as DNA: TGTGCCAGTAGTATAACGCAGGGAACCCTCGAGCAGTACTTC.

This clonotype was picked up a small number of times. CDR3 protein: CASSPFQGNTGELFF. Here the CDR3 DNA reads TGCGCCAGCAGCCCATTCCAGGGAAACACCGGGGAGCTGTTTTTT. The V gene is TRBV5-1, the J gene TRBJ2-2; D perhaps matches TRBD1 (5 bases). Germline V CDR1 and CDR2: SGHRS, YFSETQ. V was trimmed by 4 bases and J by 2 bases, leaving 12 bases between them. The CDR3 contains 15 residues. The full variable domain, rest sourced from reference TRBV5-1 and TRBJ2-2, is KAGVTQTPRYLIKTRGQQVTLSCSPISGHRSVSWYQQTPGQGLQFLFEYFSETQRNKGNFPGRFSGRQFSNSRSEMNVSTLELGDSALYLCASSPFQGNTGELFFGEGSRLTVL.

This clonotype was observed a few times. This rearrangement joins TRBV2 to TRBJ2-2, with 9 bases matching TRBD1. CDR1 and CDR2 (germline): SNHLY, FYNNEI. The J segment lost 5 bases and the V segment lost 6 bases, leaving 13 bases of the junction unmatched. The CDR3 is made up of 17 amino acids. CDR3 DNA: TGTGCCAGCAGCGGAAGCTCGGGACAGGGTAGTACCGGGGAGCTGTTTTTT. Its translation is CASSGSSGQGSTGELFF.

In its sample, this clonotype was seen a few times. The chain is built from TRBV2 and TRBJ1-4; maybe TRBD1 (5 bases). The CDR3 is 17 residues long. Germline V gene lookup returns CDR1 SNHLY and CDR2 FYNNEI. V lost 6 bases, J lost 0 bases, and 17 bases lay in between. The CDR3 DNA sequence: TGTGCCAGCAGCGTAGACATTTGGGGCGCAACTAATGAAAAACTGTTTTTT. It codes for CASSVDIWGATNEKLFF. The full variable domain, completed using reference TRBV2 and TRBJ1-4, is EPEVTQTPSHQVTQMGQEVILRCVPISNHLYFYWYRQILGQKVEFLVSFYNNEISEKSEIFDDQFSVERPDGSNFTLKIRSTKLEDSAMYFCASSVDIWGATNEKLFFGSGTQLSVL.

This clonotype was picked up many times. The V gene is TRBV12-5, the J gene TRBJ2-7; 11 bases match TRBD2. Losses at the gene ends were 6 bases for V and 7 bases for J; bases not matched to a gene: 5. From germline, CDR1 is LGHNT and CDR2 FRNRAP. The CDR3 runs 13 residues. CDR3 loop: CASGLAGVEEQYF. The CDR3, as DNA: TGTGCTAGTGGACTAGCGGGAGTGGAGGAGCAGTACTTC.

The chain is built from TRBV14 and TRBJ2-7; D not certain. The CDR3 has 12 amino acids. The V gene lost 1 base and the J gene lost 4 bases, with 5 bases spanning the gap. Germline V lookup: CDR1 SGHDN, CDR2 FVKESK. The CDR3 DNA follows: TGTGCCAGCAGCCAAGTGAGGTACGAGCAGTACTTC. Its protein product is CASSQVRYEQYF.

This clonotype turned up a few times. This chain uses TRBV12-3 or TRBV12-4 with TRBJ1-2, with 8 positions matching TRBD1. This CDR3 is built from 15 residues. V trimming: 6 bases; J trimming: 4 bases; junction bases outside the gene matches: 10. DNA for the CDR3: TGTGCCAGCAGCCGGACAGGGACTAATTTCTATGGCTACACCTTC. It codes for CASSRTGTNFYGYTF.

This clonotype was detected many times. The V and J genes are TRBV6-5 and TRBJ1-2; weak D call: TRBD1 (5 bases). Germline V gives CDR1 MNHEY, CDR2 SVGAGI. This CDR3 has 14 residues. Between the trimmed V and J ends, which lost 2 bases and 8 bases, there was a span of 15 bases. This CDR3 reads CASSYGTGTGGYTF. CDR3 DNA: TGTGCCAGCAGTTACGGGACGGGGACCGGGGGCTACACCTTC.

This clonotype was counted between two and nine times. This chain joins TRBV29-1 and TRBJ2-1; 10 nucleotides match TRBD2. Germline V CDR1 and CDR2: SQVTM, ANQGSEA. This CDR3 comprises 14 residues. CDR3 amino acids: CSAHLAGEFNEQFF. The CDR3 DNA is TGCAGTGCCCATCTAGCGGGAGAATTTAATGAGCAGTTCTTC.

The chain employs TRBV30 and TRBJ2-5; the D gene is possibly TRBD2 (6 bases). The CDR3 extends over 15 amino acids. In germline, CDR1 is GTSNPN, CDR2 SVGIG (reference sequence). V dropped 2 bases and J dropped 4 bases, with 17 bases sitting between them. CDR3 coding DNA: TGTGCCTGGAGTCGGGAGTGGGGCCTGGGAGAGACCCAGTACTTC. The encoded protein is CAWSREWGLGETQYF.

This clonotype has only one observation. This chain uses TRBV25-1 with TRBJ2-1; 7 nucleotides match TRBD1. Losses at the gene ends were 6 bases for V and 13 bases for J; bases not matched to a gene: 6. The CDR3 consists of 11 residues. Germline CDR1 is MGHDK and CDR2 is SYGVNS. Written as DNA, the CDR3 is TGTGCCAGCAGAAACAGGGGTGAACAGTTCTTC. It specifies CASRNRGEQFF.